This passage covers 6 T cell receptor beta chains from one sample sequenced in a study of T cell changes during pregnancy in multiple sclerosis. Using immunoSEQ multiplex PCR, the repertoire was profiled, and TCRdb retains in-frame clones only, with some absent. The repertoire holds some 70,000 clones, with around 90% as singletons. The source was peripheral blood, collected in the second trimester of pregnancy. These receptors all stem from a female donor in good health, enrolled as a control in a pregnancy study.

The genes are TRBV7-2 and TRBJ1-2; tentatively, D is TRBD1 (5 bases). The length of the CDR3 is 12 residues. V dropped 1 base and J dropped 7 bases, with 7 bases sitting between them. In germline, CDR1 is SGHTA, CDR2 FQGNSA. The chain's CDR3 is CASSLEGLGYTF. The CDR3 nucleotides are TGTGCCAGCAGCTTAGAGGGGCTTGGCTACACCTTC.

This chain links TRBV29-1 with TRBJ1-1; TRBD1 is a possible D gene (5 bases). V gave up 7 bases and J gave up 2 bases, with 20 bases separating them. Germline CDR1 SQVTM, CDR2 ANQGSEA. This CDR3 comprises 15 residues. CDR3 in amino acids: CSALMGLTKNTEAFF. CDR3 DNA: TGCAGCGCCCTTATGGGACTGACAAAAAACACTGAAGCTTTCTTT.

The gene calls are TRBV30 and TRBJ1-2; D might be TRBD1 (5 bases). The CDR3 loop spans 13 amino acids. Trimming cost V 0 bases and J 6 bases, with 11 bases left between them. Germline loops: CDR1 GTSNPN, CDR2 SVGIG (reference sequence). CDR3 residues: CAWSVRQGHGYTF. The CDR3 DNA reads as TGTGCCTGGAGTGTACGGCAGGGCCATGGCTACACCTTC.

The chain uses TRBV6-1 and TRBJ1-2; TRBD1 is a possible D gene (6 bases). The CDR3 spans 14 residues. V was trimmed by 2 bases and J by 5 bases, leaving 12 bases between them. CDR1 and CDR2 (germline): MNHNS, SASEGT. The CDR3: CASSERGTRYGYTF. The CDR3, as DNA: TGTGCCAGCAGTGAAAGGGGGACAAGGTATGGCTACACCTTC.

The chain uses TRBV7-9 and TRBJ2-7; the D gene is possibly TRBD2 (7 bases). CDR3 length: 15 amino acids. V lost 7 bases and J lost 6, with 22 bases in between. Per the germline V gene, CDR1 is SEHNR and CDR2 is FQNEAQ (reference sequence). In DNA form, the CDR3 reads TGTGCCAGCACTGGGGGGGTAAGGGACATTGGCGAGCAGTACTTC. It yields the protein CASTGGVRDIGEQYF.

The chain couples TRBV4-1 to TRBJ1-2; 7 bases are shared with TRBD1. V lost 3 bases, J lost 0 bases, and 4 bases stayed unmatched. The germline gives CDR1 MGHRA, CDR2 YSYEKL. The CDR3 is 15 amino acids. The CDR3 nucleotides are TGCGCCAGCAGCCAGGGACAGCAAGCTAACTATGGCTACACCTTC. Translation gives CASSQGQQANYGYTF.